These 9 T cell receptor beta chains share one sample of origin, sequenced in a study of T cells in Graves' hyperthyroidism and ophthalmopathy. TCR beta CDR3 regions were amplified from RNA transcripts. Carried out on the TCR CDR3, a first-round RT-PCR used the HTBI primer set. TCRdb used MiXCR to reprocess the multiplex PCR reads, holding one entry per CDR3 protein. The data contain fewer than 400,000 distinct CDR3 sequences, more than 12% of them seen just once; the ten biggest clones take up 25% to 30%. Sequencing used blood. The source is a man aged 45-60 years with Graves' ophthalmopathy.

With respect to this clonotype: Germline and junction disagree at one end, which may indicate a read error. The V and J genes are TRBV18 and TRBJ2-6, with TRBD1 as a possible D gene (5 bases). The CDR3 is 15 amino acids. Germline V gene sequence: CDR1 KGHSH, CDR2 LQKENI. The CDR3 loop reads CASSPVISGANVLAF. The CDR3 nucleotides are TGTGCCAGCTCACCGGTCATCTCTGGGGCCAACGTCCTGGCTTTC.

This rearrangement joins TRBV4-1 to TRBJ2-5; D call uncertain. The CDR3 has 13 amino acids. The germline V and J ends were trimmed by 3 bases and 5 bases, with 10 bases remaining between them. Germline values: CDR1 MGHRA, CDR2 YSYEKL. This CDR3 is CASSHLGHETQYF. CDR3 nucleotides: TGCGCCAGCAGCCACCTTGGGCATGAGACCCAGTACTTC.

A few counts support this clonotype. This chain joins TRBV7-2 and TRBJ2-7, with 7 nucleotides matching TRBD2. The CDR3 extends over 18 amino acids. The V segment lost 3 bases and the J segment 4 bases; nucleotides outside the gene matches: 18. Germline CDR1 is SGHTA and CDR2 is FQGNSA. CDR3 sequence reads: CASSFFSRVSASGYEQYF. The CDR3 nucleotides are TGTGCCAGCAGCTTTTTTTCGCGGGTGTCGGCTAGCGGATACGAGCAGTACTTC.

The CDR3 here is CATGAGGRRETQYF. CDR3 DNA sequence: TGTGCCACCGGCGCCGGGGGGAGGCGAGAGACCCAGTACTTC. This chain joins TRBV24-1 and TRBJ2-5, with 7 bases fitting TRBD2. The CDR3 contains 14 residues. Germline V gene lookup returns CDR1 KGHDR and CDR2 SFDVKD. The J segment lost 4 bases and the V segment lost 9 bases, leaving 10 bases of the junction unmatched.

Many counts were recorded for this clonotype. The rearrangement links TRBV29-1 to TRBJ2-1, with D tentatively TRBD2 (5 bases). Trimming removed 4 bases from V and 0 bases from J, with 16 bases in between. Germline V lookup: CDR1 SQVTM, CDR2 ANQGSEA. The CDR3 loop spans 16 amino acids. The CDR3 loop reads CSVVPLGGLSYNEQFF. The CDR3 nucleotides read TGCAGCGTTGTCCCCCTAGGCGGGCTCTCCTACAATGAGCAGTTCTTC.

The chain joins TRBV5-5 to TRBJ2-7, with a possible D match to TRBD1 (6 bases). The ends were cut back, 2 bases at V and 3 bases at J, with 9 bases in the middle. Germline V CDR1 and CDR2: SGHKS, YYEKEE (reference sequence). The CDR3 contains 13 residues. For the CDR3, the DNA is TGTGCCAGCAGCTTCCCGGACAGCTACGAGCAGTACTTC. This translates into CASSFPDSYEQYF.

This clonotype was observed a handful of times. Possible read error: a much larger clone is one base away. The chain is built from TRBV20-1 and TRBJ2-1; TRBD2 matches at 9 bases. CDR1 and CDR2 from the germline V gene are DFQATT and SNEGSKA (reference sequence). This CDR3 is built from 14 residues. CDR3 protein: CTATSSGSGNEQFF. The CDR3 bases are TGCACTGCTACAAGTAGCGGGAGTGGCAATGAGCAGTTCTTC.

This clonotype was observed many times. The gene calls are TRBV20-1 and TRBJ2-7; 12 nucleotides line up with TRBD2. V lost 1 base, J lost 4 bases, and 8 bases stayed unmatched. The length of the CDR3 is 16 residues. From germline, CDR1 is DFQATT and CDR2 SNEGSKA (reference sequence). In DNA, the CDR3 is TGCAGTGCTAGAGTGGCTAGCGGGAGGGTTGGGTACGAGCAGTACTTC. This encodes CSARVASGRVGYEQYF.

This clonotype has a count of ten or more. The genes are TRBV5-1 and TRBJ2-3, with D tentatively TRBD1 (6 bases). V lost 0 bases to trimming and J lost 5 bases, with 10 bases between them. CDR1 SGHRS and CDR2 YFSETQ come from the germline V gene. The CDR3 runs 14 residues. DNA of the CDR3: TGCGCCAGCAGCTTGGGACAGGCGGTAGATACGCAGTATTTT. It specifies CASSLGQAVDTQYF. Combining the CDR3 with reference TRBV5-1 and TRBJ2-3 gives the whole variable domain KAGVTQTPRYLIKTRGQQVTLSCSPISGHRSVSWYQQTPGQGLQFLFEYFSETQRNKGNFPGRFSGRQFSNSRSEMNVSTLELGDSALYLCASSLGQAVDTQYFGPGTRLTVL.